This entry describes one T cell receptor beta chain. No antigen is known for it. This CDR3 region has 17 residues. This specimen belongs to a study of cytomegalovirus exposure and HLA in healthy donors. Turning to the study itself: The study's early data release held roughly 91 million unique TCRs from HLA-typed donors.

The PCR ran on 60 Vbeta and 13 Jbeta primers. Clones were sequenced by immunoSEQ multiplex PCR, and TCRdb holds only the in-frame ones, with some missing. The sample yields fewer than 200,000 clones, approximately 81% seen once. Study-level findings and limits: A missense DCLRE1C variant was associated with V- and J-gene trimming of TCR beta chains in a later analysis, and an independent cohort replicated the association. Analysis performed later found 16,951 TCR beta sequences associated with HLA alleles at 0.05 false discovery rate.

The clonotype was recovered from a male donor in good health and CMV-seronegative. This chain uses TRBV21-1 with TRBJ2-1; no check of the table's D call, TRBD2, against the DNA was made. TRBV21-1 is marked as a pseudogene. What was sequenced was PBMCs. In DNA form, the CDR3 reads TGTGCCAGCAGCAAAACCACTAGCGGGAGGGCCGGCGATGAGCAGTTCTTC. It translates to CASSKTTSGRAGDEQFF.